One sample yielded the 23 T cell receptor beta chains listed below, sequenced in a study of blood T cell repertoires in COVID-19. Using immunoSEQ multiplex PCR, the repertoire was profiled, and TCRdb retains in-frame clones only, with some absent. Here the sample spans 120,000 or so clones, around 87% being singletons. The material sequenced was peripheral blood. The receptors were gathered from a woman in her seventies with acute or convalescent COVID-19.

This clone was observed once. The chain is built from TRBV7-8 and TRBJ2-5; a possible D gene is TRBD1 (5 bases). The CDR3 runs 12 residues. The V end lost 5 bases, the J end lost 4 bases, and 8 bases lay between the germline ends. Germline loops: CDR1 SGHVS, CDR2 FQNEAQ. The CDR3 bases are TGTGCCAGCAGCCCCCAGGGAGAGACCCAGTACTTC. As protein: CASSPQGETQYF.

This chain links TRBV6-5 with TRBJ1-6, with 11 bases fitting TRBD1. Losses at the gene ends were 2 bases for V and 8 bases for J; bases not matched to a gene: 5. The germline CDR1 and CDR2 sequences are MNHEY and SVGAGI. This CDR3 spans 16 amino acids. The CDR3: CASSYGGTGGDSPLHF. In DNA form, the CDR3 reads TGTGCCAGCAGTTACGGGGGGACAGGGGGTGATTCACCCCTCCACTTT.

The chain employs TRBV15 and TRBJ1-6; D is perhaps TRBD1 (5 bases). In germline, CDR1 is LNHNV, CDR2 YYDKDF (reference sequence). Trimming pared 3 bases from V and 7 bases from J, leaving 19 bases between. This CDR3 region has 17 residues. The CDR3 coding sequence is TGTGCCACCAGCAGTCTCTCCCAGGGATGGGGCAATTCACCCCTCCACTTT. It yields the protein CATSSLSQGWGNSPLHF.

V usage is TRBV5-1 and J usage is TRBJ2-3; D unclear. Germline CDR1 SGHRS, CDR2 YFSETQ. Trimming took off 4 bases at V and 0 bases at J, with 9 bases between the two ends. The CDR3 runs to 14 residues. The CDR3 region is CASSRVRSTDTQYF. The DNA of the CDR3 is TGCGCCAGCAGCCGAGTTCGAAGCACAGATACGCAGTATTTT.

The rearrangement links TRBV7-2 to TRBJ1-2; 8 bases agree with TRBD1. CDR1 is SGHTA, CDR2 FQGNSA, per germline. V dropped 5 bases and J dropped 6; count of bases not matched to a gene: 5. CDR3 size: 13 residues. CDR3 coding DNA: TGTGCCAGCAGCGTGGACAGGGAGGATGGCTACACCTTC. Translating gives CASSVDREDGYTF. Together with reference TRBV7-2 and TRBJ1-2, the CDR3 gives the full variable domain: GAGVSQSPSNKVTEKGKDVELRCDPISGHTALYWYRQSLGQGLEFLIYFQGNSAPDKSGLPSDRFSAERTGGSVSTLTIQRTQQEDSAVYLCASSVDREDGYTFGSGTRLTVV.

V gene TRBV6-5 combines with J gene TRBJ2-7; possible D gene TRBD1, 5 bases. This CDR3 has 15 residues. Trimming removed 0 bases from V and 3 bases from J, with 12 bases in between. Germline V CDR1 and CDR2: MNHEY, SVGAGI. The CDR3 region is CASSYSPQGIYEQYF. The CDR3 coding sequence is TGTGCCAGCAGTTACTCACCCCAGGGCATCTACGAGCAGTACTTC.

The gene calls are TRBV6-1 and TRBJ1-1; unclear D gene. The ends were cut back, 3 bases at V and 1 base at J, with 12 bases in the middle. The germline gives CDR1 MNHNS, CDR2 SASEGT. The CDR3 extends over 15 amino acids. This CDR3 is CASSDVRRGNTEAFF. The CDR3 nucleotides are TGTGCCAGCAGTGACGTTAGGAGAGGGAACACTGAAGCTTTCTTT.

The V call is TRBV28, the J call TRBJ2-1; perhaps TRBD2 as D (6 bases). This CDR3 has 11 amino acids. Trimming stripped 8 bases from V and 12 bases from J, with 14 bases between. The germline V gene has CDR1 MDHEN and CDR2 SYDVKM. CDR3 amino acids: CASGPEGGQFF. CDR3 coding DNA: TGTGCCAGCGGGCCCGAGGGAGGGCAGTTCTTC.

The rearrangement uses TRBV3-1 (or the pseudogene TRBV3-2) and TRBJ1-1; TRBD1 matches at 7 bases. From germline, CDR1 is LGHDT and CDR2 YNNKEL (reference sequence). The CDR3 extends over 14 amino acids. The V gene end was trimmed by 4 bases and the J gene end by 1 base; junction bases not matched to a gene: 3. The CDR3 is CASSPGQPNTEAFF. The CDR3 bases are TGTGCCAGCAGCCCGGGACAGCCGAACACTGAAGCTTTCTTT.

The CDR3 sequence: CASSPAGHRGKGYTF. In nucleotides, the CDR3 is TGTGCCAGCAGCCCCGCGGGGCACCGGGGCAAAGGCTACACCTTC. The chain links TRBV7-9 to TRBJ1-2, with a possible D match to TRBD1 (5 bases). Per the germline V gene, CDR1 is SEHNR and CDR2 is FQNEAQ (reference sequence). The CDR3 sequence is 15 residues long. Trimming stripped 5 bases from V and 8 bases from J, with 21 bases between.

The chain recombines TRBV7-9 with TRBJ1-1; TRBD1 matches 11 bases. The CDR3 totals 15 residues. J was trimmed by 7 bases and V by 2 bases; bases with no gene match: 6. Germline V gives CDR1 SEHNR, CDR2 FQNEAQ (reference sequence). The CDR3 protein is CASSLRTGGVVEAFF. The DNA of the CDR3 is TGTGCCAGCAGCTTACGGACAGGGGGCGTAGTTGAAGCTTTCTTT.

This clone was seen once. The chain carries TRBV5-5 and TRBJ2-7; 10 bases agree with TRBD2. The J segment lost 3 bases and the V segment lost 5 bases, leaving 5 bases of the junction unmatched. The CDR3 sequence is 14 residues long. Per germline, CDR1 SGHKS and CDR2 YYEKEE (reference sequence). CDR3 coding DNA: TGTGCCAGCAGGTTAGCGGGGGGCGGCTACGAGCAGTACTTC. Amino acids: CASRLAGGGYEQYF.

The genes are TRBV6-5 and TRBJ1-1; D remains ambiguous. This CDR3 comprises 15 residues. V lost 0 bases and J lost 4, with 12 bases in between. Germline-derived CDR1 and CDR2 are MNHEY and SVGAGI. The chain's CDR3 is CASSYSSQAGTEAFF. The CDR3 DNA sequence: TGTGCCAGCAGTTACTCCTCGCAGGCGGGCACTGAAGCTTTCTTT.

The chain links TRBV28 to TRBJ1-2, with D possibly TRBD1 on 5 matching bases. CDR1 is MDHEN, CDR2 SYDVKM, per germline. Trimming took off 7 bases at V and 4 bases at J, with 13 bases between the two ends. The CDR3 sequence is 13 residues long. The CDR3 here is CASTLGVSYGYTF. CDR3 bases: TGTGCCAGCACCCTAGGGGTTTCCTATGGCTACACCTTC.

The chain has TRBV6-5 and TRBJ2-7; 8 positions agree with TRBD2. The V gene's germline CDR1 is MNHEY and CDR2 SVGAGI. J was trimmed by 4 bases and V by 0 bases; bases with no gene match: 5. CDR3 length: 15 amino acids. CDR3 residues: CASSYSGTGGYEQYF. The DNA for the CDR3 is TGTGCCAGCAGTTACTCTGGGACGGGGGGGTACGAGCAGTACTTC.

The chain recombines TRBV19 with TRBJ1-1, with D hard to call. Germline V gene data show CDR1 as LNHDA and CDR2 as SQIVND (reference sequence). The V and J ends lost 7 bases and 0 bases respectively, with 3 bases between them. The CDR3 runs to 11 residues. CDR3 sequence reads: CASTLNTEAFF. CDR3 DNA: TGTGCCAGTACATTGAACACTGAAGCTTTCTTT. The variable domain in full, with the rest retrieved from reference TRBV19 and TRBJ1-1, is DGGITQSPKYLFRKEGQNVTLSCEQNLNHDAMYWYRQDPGQGLRLIYYSQIVNDFQKGDIAEGYSVSREKKESFPLTVTSAQKNPTAFYLCASTLNTEAFFGQGTRLTVV.

The chain couples TRBV29-1 to TRBJ1-1; D uncertain. Germline CDR1 reads SQVTM; CDR2 reads ANQGSEA. This CDR3 comprises 12 residues. V was shortened by 6 bases and J by 1 base, with 9 bases between the two germline ends. The CDR3 spells CSVARPNTEAFF. The CDR3 DNA reads TGCAGCGTAGCGCGACCGAACACTGAAGCTTTCTTT. The full variable domain, its missing parts supplied by reference TRBV29-1 and TRBJ1-1, is SAVISQKPSRDICQRGTSLTIQCQVDSQVTMMFWYRQQPGQSLTLIATANQGSEATYESGFVIDKFPISRPNLTFSTLTVSNMSPEDSSIYLCSVARPNTEAFFGQGTRLTVV.

The chain recombines TRBV2 with TRBJ1-5; D gene ambiguous. The CDR3 consists of 13 residues. CDR1 and CDR2 from the germline V gene are SNHLY and FYNNEI. V gave up 4 bases and J gave up 7 bases, with 11 bases separating them. As DNA, the CDR3 is TGTGCCAGCAGTGCCCATGAGATACAGCCCCAGCATTTT. Amino acid sequence: CASSAHEIQPQHF.

J is TRBJ1-6 and V is TRBV2, with TRBD1 as a possible D gene (5 bases). V was trimmed by 6 bases and J by 10 bases, leaving 16 bases between them. This CDR3 has 14 residues. Looked up from germline, CDR1 is SNHLY and CDR2 is FYNNEI. CDR3 sequence (DNA): TGTGCCAGCAGCCGGGACTCCGGGGAATCACCCCTCCACTTT. Translation: CASSRDSGESPLHF.

This chain uses TRBV7-9 with TRBJ2-3, with TRBD1 matching over 8 bases. With V trimmed by 5 bases and J by 4 bases, 5 bases remained unmatched. The CDR3 is 14 residues long. CDR1 and CDR2 (germline): SEHNR, FQNEAQ (reference sequence). This CDR3 reads CASSTDRVPDTQYF. CDR3 in DNA: TGTGCCAGCAGCACGGACAGGGTGCCAGATACGCAGTATTTT.

This chain uses TRBV25-1 with TRBJ2-1, with 7 bases identical to TRBD2. Germline V gene sequence: CDR1 MGHDK, CDR2 SYGVNS. The V segment lost 4 bases and the J segment 8 bases; nucleotides outside the gene matches: 14. The CDR3 extends over 16 amino acids. Here the CDR3 DNA reads TGTGCCAGCAGTGCAGGGACTAAAGCTTTTGGGGATGAGCAGTTCTTC. This sequence encodes CASSAGTKAFGDEQFF. Full variable domain (remainder filled in from reference TRBV25-1 and TRBJ2-1): EADIYQTPRYLVIGTGKKITLECSQTMGHDKMYWYQQDPGMELHLIHYSYGVNSTEKGDLSSESTVSRIRTEHFPLTLESARPSHTSQYLCASSAGTKAFGDEQFFGPGTRLTVL.

V is TRBV28 and J is TRBJ1-1; D might be TRBD1 (5 bases). The V end was cut by 5 bases, the J end by 0 bases, with 13 bases between. The CDR3 extends over 15 amino acids. Per germline, CDR1 MDHEN and CDR2 SYDVKM. The CDR3 loop reads CASSLYGGMNTEAFF. DNA for the CDR3: TGTGCCAGCAGTCTCTATGGGGGGATGAACACTGAAGCTTTCTTT.

The chain combines TRBV5-1 with TRBJ1-1, with D tentatively TRBD1 (5 bases). V lost 4 bases and J lost 5, with 21 bases in between. Germline CDR1 and CDR2: SGHRS and YFSETQ. This CDR3 is 16 amino acids long. The chain's CDR3 is CASSGVQGRGGTEAFF. The CDR3 bases are TGCGCCAGCAGCGGCGTTCAGGGAAGGGGAGGTACTGAAGCTTTCTTT.